The sequence of this T cell receptor (beta chain) was determined in a study of vaccination and CD4 T cells after COVID-19. Study at large: Overlapping spike peptides from SARS-CoV-2, HCoV-NL63, HCoV-OC43 and HCoV-229E served to stimulate the cells.

The Oncomine TCR Beta short-read assay was applied to DNA of cultured CD4+ T cells. TCRdb re-called the PCR reads with MiXCR, one entry per CDR3 protein. The sample has approximately 10,000 distinct CDR3 sequences, about 50% seen once. Treatment of the sample: roughly 10-day PBMC culture with coronavirus spike peptide pools or control peptides (ViraFEST assay). Expansion of antigen-specific T cells with peptide pools by ViraFEST preceded sequencing of TCRs. Once cultured about eleven days, CD4+ T cells underwent isolation by negative selection. Details on this clonotype: Antigen unknown.

V was cut by 2 bases and J by 4 bases, with 15 bases left in between. The CDR3 is made up of 16 amino acids. From germline, CDR1 is SGHTA and CDR2 FQGTGA. Sequencing was done on a sample of CD4+ T cells from blood, cultured in vitro. The chain recombines TRBV7-3 with TRBJ1-3; perhaps TRBD1 as D (5 bases). The clonotype originates from a human donor who had recovered from COVID-19. The DNA of the CDR3 is TGTGCCAGCAGCTTAGGGACGCAGGGTTCAGGAAACACCATATATTTT. Amino acid sequence: CASSLGTQGSGNTIYF.